The clone carrying this T cell receptor (beta chain) was detected a few times. The antigen is not known. These data are taken from a study of T cell repertoires in urothelial bladder cancer. In the study overall: Three lesions each were cT0, cTa, cT1, and cT2 or greater. Study results and caveats: A single clone reached under 2.5% in benign versus up to about 17% in carcinoma. Median infiltrating lymphocyte percentage was approximately 2.1% in carcinoma specimens. Urothelial carcinoma specimens: median approximately 6,000 T cells versus over 25,000 in benign.

Profiling relied on immunoSEQ multiplex PCR, and the TCRdb table lists in-frame clones only, not all of them. The sample shows around 2,500 clones, 68% of them seen only once. Trimming removed 3 bases from V and 5 bases from J, with 13 bases in between. This CDR3 has 14 amino acids. In germline, CDR1 is MNHEY, CDR2 SMNVEV (reference sequence). Sequenced material: bladder tissue. V gene TRBV27 combines with J gene TRBJ1-1; the D gene is possibly TRBD1 (6 bases). The clonotype originates from a human donor with a benign inflammatory bladder lesion. This CDR3 reads CASSLSGVGTEAFF. The CDR3 DNA is TGTGCCAGCAGTTTGTCAGGGGTAGGGACTGAAGCTTTCTTT.